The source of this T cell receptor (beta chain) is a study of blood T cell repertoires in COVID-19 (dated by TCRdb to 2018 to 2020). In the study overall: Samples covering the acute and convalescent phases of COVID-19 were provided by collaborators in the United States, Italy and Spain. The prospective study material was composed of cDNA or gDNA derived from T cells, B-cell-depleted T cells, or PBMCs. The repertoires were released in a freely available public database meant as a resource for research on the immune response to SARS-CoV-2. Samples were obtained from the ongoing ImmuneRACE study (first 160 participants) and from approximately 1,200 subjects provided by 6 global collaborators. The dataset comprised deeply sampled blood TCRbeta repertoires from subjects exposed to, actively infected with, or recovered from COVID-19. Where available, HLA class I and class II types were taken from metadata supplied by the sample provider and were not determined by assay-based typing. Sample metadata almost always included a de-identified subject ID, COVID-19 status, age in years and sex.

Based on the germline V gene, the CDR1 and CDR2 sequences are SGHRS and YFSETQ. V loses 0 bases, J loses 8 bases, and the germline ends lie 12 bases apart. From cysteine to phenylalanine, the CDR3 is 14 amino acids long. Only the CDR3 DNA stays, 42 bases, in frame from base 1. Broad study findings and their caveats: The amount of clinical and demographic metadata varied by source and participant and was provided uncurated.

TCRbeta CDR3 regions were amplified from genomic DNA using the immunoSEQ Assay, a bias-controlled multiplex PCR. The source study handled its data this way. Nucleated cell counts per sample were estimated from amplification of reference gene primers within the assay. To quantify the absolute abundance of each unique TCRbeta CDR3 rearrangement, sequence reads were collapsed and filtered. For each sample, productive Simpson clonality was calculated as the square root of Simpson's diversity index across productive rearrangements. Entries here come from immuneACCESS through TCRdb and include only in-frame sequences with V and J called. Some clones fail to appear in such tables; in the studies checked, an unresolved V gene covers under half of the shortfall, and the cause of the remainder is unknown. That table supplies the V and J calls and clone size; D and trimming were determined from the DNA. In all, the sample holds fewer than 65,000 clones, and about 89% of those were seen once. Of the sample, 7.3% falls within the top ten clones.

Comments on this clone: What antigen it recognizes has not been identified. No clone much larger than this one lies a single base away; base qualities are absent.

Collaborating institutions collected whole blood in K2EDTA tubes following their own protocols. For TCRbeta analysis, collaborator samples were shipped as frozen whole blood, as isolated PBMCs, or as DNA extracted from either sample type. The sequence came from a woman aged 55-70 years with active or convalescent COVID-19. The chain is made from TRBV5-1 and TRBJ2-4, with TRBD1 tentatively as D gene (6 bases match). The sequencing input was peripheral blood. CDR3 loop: CASSLGQAGDIQYF. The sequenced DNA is TGCGCCAGCAGCTTGGGACAGGCAGGGGACATTCAGTACTTC.